The rows below give T cell receptor beta chains drawn from one sample of a study of blood T cell repertoires in COVID-19. Assay: immunoSEQ multiplex PCR; the TCRdb copy retains only in-frame clones and omits some. The repertoire holds nearly 200,000 clones, with around 84% as singletons. Source material: peripheral blood. These receptors were obtained from a human donor in a cohort sampled during active COVID-19. CDR3s include the opening cysteine and the closing phenylalanine or tryptophan. Fields, in order: D gene, V gene, J gene, clone size, CDR3 DNA, CDR3 protein. A D gene is named only where the DNA matches it firmly. The size field is filled for only some rows; it gives once, few, many or a size class.

D gene: TRBD1; V gene: TRBV7-9; J gene: TRBJ1-2; clone size: few; CDR3 DNA: TGTGCCAGCAGATTCACACAGGGGCCCCAGGGGTATGGCTACACCTTC; CDR3 protein: CASRFTQGPQGYGYTF
D gene: TRBD2; V gene: TRBV5-1; J gene: TRBJ2-7; clone size: once; CDR3 DNA: TGCGCCAGCAGCCTGAGACTAGCGGGAGAGGGAGAGCAGTACTTC; CDR3 protein: CASSLRLAGEGEQYF
D gene: TRBD1; V gene: TRBV27; J gene: TRBJ2-1; clone size: few; CDR3 DNA: TGTGCCAGCAGTCTACCCGGGACAGCCCGATTTAGTGAGCAGTTCTTC; CDR3 protein: CASSLPGTARFSEQFF
D gene: -; V gene: TRBV3-1/TRBV3-2; J gene: TRBJ1-5; clone size: -; CDR3 DNA: TGTGCCAGCAGCCAAGAGTTCGGGAACAATCAGCCCCAGCATTTT; CDR3 protein: CASSQEFGNNQPQHF
D gene: TRBD1; V gene: TRBV5-1; J gene: TRBJ2-1; clone size: -; CDR3 DNA: TGCGCCAGCAGCCTGCAGGGACAGGCAAACAATGAGCAGTTCTTC; CDR3 protein: CASSLQGQANNEQFF
D gene: -; V gene: TRBV19; J gene: TRBJ2-7; clone size: -; CDR3 DNA: TGTGCCAGTAGTATGGCCGCCGGGGGTTACGAGCAGTACTTC; CDR3 protein: CASSMAAGGYEQYF
D gene: -; V gene: TRBV7-2; J gene: TRBJ2-2; clone size: -; CDR3 DNA: TGTGCCAGCAGCTTATCAACCGACTCCGCCGGGGAGCTGTTTTTT; CDR3 protein: CASSLSTDSAGELFF
D gene: -; V gene: TRBV5-5; J gene: TRBJ1-2; clone size: once; CDR3 DNA: TGTGCCAGCAGCTTGGGACCCCCACAGGTCTATGGCTACACCTTC; CDR3 protein: CASSLGPPQVYGYTF
D gene: TRBD2; V gene: TRBV7-3; J gene: TRBJ2-1; clone size: -; CDR3 DNA: TGTGCCAGCAGCGGGACTAGCGGGGGGAGGGAGCAGTTCTTC; CDR3 protein: CASSGTSGGREQFF
D gene: TRBD1; V gene: TRBV19; J gene: TRBJ1-5; clone size: -; CDR3 DNA: TGTGCCAGTACCGGGACAGGGGGCGTTCAGCCCCAGCATTTT; CDR3 protein: CASTGTGGVQPQHF
D gene: TRBD1; V gene: TRBV10-3; J gene: TRBJ1-1; clone size: -; CDR3 DNA: TGTGCCATCAGGATGACAGGGGCGAACACTGAAGCTTTCTTT; CDR3 protein: CAIRMTGANTEAFF
D gene: -; V gene: TRBV19; J gene: TRBJ1-1; clone size: -; CDR3 DNA: TGTGCCAGTAGGGTACAGGTCGAGAACACTGAAGCTTTCTTT; CDR3 protein: CASRVQVENTEAFF
D gene: TRBD1; V gene: TRBV19; J gene: TRBJ1-1; clone size: -; CDR3 DNA: TGTGCCACCTCAGTAAGGGCAGGGGGGGAAGCTTTCTTT; CDR3 protein: CATSVRAGGEAFF
D gene: -; V gene: TRBV28; J gene: TRBJ2-3; clone size: -; CDR3 DNA: TGTGCCAGCACCACTGGAGGGGCGCATCAAGACTTT; CDR3 protein: CASTTGGAHQDF
D gene: -; V gene: TRBV2; J gene: TRBJ1-5; clone size: few; CDR3 DNA: TGTGCCAGCACCGGGGGGCGGACACGAAATCAGCCCCAGCATTTT; CDR3 protein: CASTGGRTRNQPQHF
D gene: -; V gene: TRBV9; J gene: TRBJ1-2; clone size: -; CDR3 DNA: TGTGCCAGCAGCCTACTAACGACCGATTGGTATGGCTACACCTTC; CDR3 protein: CASSLLTTDWYGYTF
D gene: -; V gene: TRBV21-1; J gene: TRBJ1-1; clone size: once; CDR3 DNA: TGTGCCAGCAGCTCACGGGAGAACAGGCAGCCTGAAGCTTTCTTT; CDR3 protein: CASSSRENRQPEAFF
D gene: -; V gene: TRBV12-5; J gene: TRBJ1-3; clone size: -; CDR3 DNA: TGTGCTAGTGGTCGGACAGCGAACTCTGGAAACACCATATATTTT; CDR3 protein: CASGRTANSGNTIYF
D gene: TRBD1; V gene: TRBV28; J gene: TRBJ1-3; clone size: -; CDR3 DNA: TGTGCCAGCAGTTCGGGGGACAGCCGAAACACCATATATTTT; CDR3 protein: CASSSGDSRNTIYF
D gene: -; V gene: TRBV6-5; J gene: TRBJ1-2; clone size: -; CDR3 DNA: TGTGCCAGCAGTCCATTTTTCGGGAACTATGGCTACACCTTC; CDR3 protein: CASSPFFGNYGYTF
D gene: -; V gene: TRBV7-7; J gene: TRBJ2-5; clone size: -; CDR3 DNA: TGTGCTAGCAGCCGCAGTGCTAGCCCCACCGTGGGGACCCAGTACTTC; CDR3 protein: CASSRSASPTVGTQYF
D gene: -; V gene: TRBV27; J gene: TRBJ1-6; clone size: -; CDR3 DNA: TGTGCCAGCAGCCAGACAGACCTATATTCACCCCTCCACTTT; CDR3 protein: CASSQTDLYSPLHF
D gene: TRBD1; V gene: TRBV3-1/TRBV3-2; J gene: TRBJ1-2; clone size: -; CDR3 DNA: TGTGCCAGCAGGGACAGGGGACTTAGCTATGGCTACACCTTC; CDR3 protein: CASRDRGLSYGYTF
D gene: -; V gene: TRBV4-2; J gene: TRBJ2-3; clone size: few; CDR3 DNA: TGTGCCAGCAGCCAAGAGGGGGGAGATACGCAGTATTTT; CDR3 protein: CASSQEGGDTQYF
D gene: TRBD2; V gene: TRBV5-1; J gene: TRBJ2-7; clone size: -; CDR3 DNA: TGCGCCAGCAGCTTGCGGGCTAGCGGGATCTCCTACGAGCAGTACTTC; CDR3 protein: CASSLRASGISYEQYF
D gene: -; V gene: TRBV6-1; J gene: TRBJ1-2; clone size: -; CDR3 DNA: TGTGCCAGCAGTGACAGTCCCAACTATGGCTACACCTTC; CDR3 protein: CASSDSPNYGYTF
D gene: -; V gene: TRBV6-2/TRBV6-3; J gene: TRBJ1-6; clone size: -; CDR3 DNA: TGTGCCAGCAGTTTTCTGACTCTTTCAGGGCATAATTCACCCCTCCACTTT; CDR3 protein: CASSFLTLSGHNSPLHF
D gene: -; V gene: TRBV27; J gene: TRBJ2-1; clone size: medium-sized; CDR3 DNA: TGTGCCAGCAGTTTATCGTCCTATTCAAGCTCCTACAATGAGCAGTTCTTC; CDR3 protein: CASSLSSYSSSYNEQFF
D gene: -; V gene: TRBV6-5; J gene: TRBJ1-1; clone size: -; CDR3 DNA: TGTGCCGGGTCGACAGAACTTAACACTGAAGCTTTCTTT; CDR3 protein: CAGSTELNTEAFF
D gene: -; V gene: TRBV5-1; J gene: TRBJ2-7; clone size: -; CDR3 DNA: TGCGCCAGCAGTTATGGAGGGAGCTCCTACGAGCAGTACTTC; CDR3 protein: CASSYGGSSYEQYF
D gene: -; V gene: TRBV7-3; J gene: TRBJ1-2; clone size: -; CDR3 DNA: TGTGCCAGCAGCTTATCGAGAGATTTAAACTATGGCTACACCTTC; CDR3 protein: CASSLSRDLNYGYTF
D gene: -; V gene: TRBV30; J gene: TRBJ1-3; clone size: -; CDR3 DNA: TGTGCCTGGAGTGCCATCGGAAACACCATATATTTT; CDR3 protein: CAWSAIGNTIYF
D gene: TRBD1; V gene: TRBV25-1; J gene: TRBJ1-6; clone size: once; CDR3 DNA: TGTGCCAGCAGTTCGATGACAGGGGATAATTCACCCCTCCACTTT; CDR3 protein: CASSSMTGDNSPLHF
D gene: TRBD2; V gene: TRBV5-1; J gene: TRBJ2-1; clone size: -; CDR3 DNA: TGCGCCAGCACTACCATACGGGAGGCGAATGAGCAGTTCTTC; CDR3 protein: CASTTIREANEQFF
D gene: -; V gene: TRBV7-2; J gene: TRBJ1-5; clone size: -; CDR3 DNA: TGTGCCAGCAGCTTAGAGGGGCCTCAGCCCCAGCATTTT; CDR3 protein: CASSLEGPQPQHF
D gene: TRBD1; V gene: TRBV2; J gene: TRBJ1-2; clone size: -; CDR3 DNA: TGTGCCAGCAGAAGGGGACAGCTCTTCTATGGCTACACCTTC; CDR3 protein: CASRRGQLFYGYTF
D gene: -; V gene: TRBV14; J gene: TRBJ2-5; clone size: -; CDR3 DNA: TGTGCCAGCAGCCAAGGGTCCGCGGGCCCAGAGACCCAGTACTTC; CDR3 protein: CASSQGSAGPETQYF
D gene: -; V gene: TRBV4-1; J gene: TRBJ1-1; clone size: -; CDR3 DNA: TGCGCCAGCAGCCATGAAGTCGGAGGCGCTTTCTTT; CDR3 protein: CASSHEVGGAFF
D gene: -; V gene: TRBV9; J gene: TRBJ2-2; clone size: once; CDR3 DNA: TGTGCCAGCAGCCCCCGGCAGGGTTCGAACACCGGGGAGCTGTTTTTT; CDR3 protein: CASSPRQGSNTGELFF
D gene: -; V gene: TRBV19; J gene: TRBJ2-6; clone size: -; CDR3 DNA: TGTGCCAGTAGTATAGGGAGGACAGTAGCTGGGGCCAACGTCCTGACTTTC; CDR3 protein: CASSIGRTVAGANVLTF
D gene: -; V gene: TRBV19; J gene: TRBJ2-2; clone size: -; CDR3 DNA: TGTGCCAGTAGTAGGCGGGGCCACACCGGGGAGCTGTTTTTT; CDR3 protein: CASSRRGHTGELFF
D gene: -; V gene: TRBV4-1; J gene: TRBJ1-1; clone size: -; CDR3 DNA: TGCGCCAGCAGCCAAGACGGGCCTTCAGGGCACACTGAAGCTTTCTTT; CDR3 protein: CASSQDGPSGHTEAFF
D gene: -; V gene: TRBV18; J gene: TRBJ2-3; clone size: few; CDR3 DNA: TGTGCCAGCTCACCACGGGGGGATCGCACAGATACGCAGTATTTT; CDR3 protein: CASSPRGDRTDTQYF
D gene: -; V gene: TRBV5-5; J gene: TRBJ1-2; clone size: once; CDR3 DNA: TGTGCCAGCAGCTCGGCCGGGACATCTAACTATGGCTACACCTTC; CDR3 protein: CASSSAGTSNYGYTF
D gene: TRBD1; V gene: TRBV5-1; J gene: TRBJ1-3; clone size: -; CDR3 DNA: TGCGCCAGCAGCCCGACGGGGACAGGAGGCTCTGGAAACACCATATATTTT; CDR3 protein: CASSPTGTGGSGNTIYF
D gene: -; V gene: TRBV2; J gene: TRBJ1-4; clone size: -; CDR3 DNA: TGTGCCAGCAGTGAGGGAGTGCGTGAAAAACTGTTTTTT; CDR3 protein: CASSEGVREKLFF